The entry below gives a single T cell receptor (beta chain) sequence along with its context. Its antigen remains unknown. Profiling relied on immunoSEQ multiplex PCR, and the TCRdb table lists in-frame clones only, not all of them. The table has over 70,000 clones, approximately 91% seen once; the top ten hold 0.33%. These data are taken from a study of OX40 agonist ivuxolimab in advanced cancers. Study information: Three individuals attained partial responses, comprising one hepatocellular carcinoma case and two cutaneous melanoma cases.

The CDR3 spans 14 residues. Germline V gene lookup returns CDR1 LNHDA and CDR2 SQIVND (reference sequence). The V and J ends lost 3 bases and 0 bases respectively, with 8 bases between them. Broader study findings: Fewer expanded clones were found on average in CD4+ than in CD8+ T cells.

This chain uses TRBV19 with TRBJ1-1; no firm D call. Source: CD4+ or CD8+ T cells sorted from blood, taken in a trial of the OX40 agonist ivuxolimab. This sequence originates from an adult with an advanced solid tumor such as melanoma, head and neck, liver or kidney cancer. DNA for the CDR3: TGTGCCAGTAGTATCTCGGGCCTGAACACTGAAGCTTTCTTT. It yields the protein CASSISGLNTEAFF. Full variable domain (rest looked up from reference TRBV19 and TRBJ1-1): DGGITQSPKYLFRKEGQNVTLSCEQNLNHDAMYWYRQDPGQGLRLIYYSQIVNDFQKGDIAEGYSVSREKKESFPLTVTSAQKNPTAFYLCASSISGLNTEAFFGQGTRLTVV.